This T cell receptor (beta chain) was recorded in a study of T cells in Graves' hyperthyroidism and ophthalmopathy. The study, taken as a whole, reports: Median prediction lead before ophthalmopathy onset was about 6.3 months with the model. In blood, most of the thyroid clonotypes expanded above 0.001 were also present.

Together with thyroid ultrasound, orbital computed tomography, serum thyroxine and TRAb, clinical symptoms were used for diagnoses. V was trimmed by 4 bases and J by 2 bases, leaving 12 bases between them. Germline-derived CDR1 and CDR2 are PRHDT and FYEKMQ (reference sequence). This CDR3 comprises 14 residues. A note on this clonotype: Its matching antigen is unknown.

TCR beta CDR3 sequences were amplified from RNA transcripts. HTBI primers drove first-round RT-PCR of the TCR CDR3. One entry per CDR3 protein, called by TCRdb with MiXCR from the multiplex PCR reads. The data contain 370,000 or so distinct CDR3 sequences, around a quarter of them seen just once; the ten biggest clones take up about 70%. The sample comprised blood. The origin of this receptor is a man between 45 and 60 years old with Graves' hyperthyroidism. The chain recombines TRBV13 with TRBJ2-7, with D possibly TRBD2 on 5 matching bases. The CDR3 DNA sequence: TGTGCCAGCAGCTCCACTAGGATCCCCTACGAGCAGTACTTC. This translates into CASSSTRIPYEQYF.